This TCR beta chain was recorded in a study of blood T cell repertoires in COVID-19. In the study overall: Sources were T cells, B-cell-depleted T cells, or PBMCs; the material itself was cDNA or gDNA.

CDR1 MNHNY and CDR2 SVGAGI come from the germline V gene (reference sequence). The CDR3 sequence is 16 residues long. V trimming: 6 bases; J trimming: 1 base; junction bases outside the gene matches: 8. Study processing details: Amplification of reference gene primers was used by the study to estimate nucleated cell counts. TCRdb's table, derived via immunoSEQ multiplex PCR, lists solely in-frame clones and lacks some. That table supplies the V and J calls and clone size; D and trimming were determined from the DNA. This sample carries about 130,000 clones, about 86% of them seen once, and the ten largest clones take roughly 15%.

The TCR sequence derives from a woman in her forties or fifties with acute or convalescent COVID-19. J is TRBJ1-5 and V is TRBV6-6, with 8 positions matching TRBD1. Material for sequencing was peripheral blood. For the CDR3, the DNA is TGTGCCAGCAGCCGATGGCAGGGGGCGAGCAATCAGCCCCAGCATTTT. It encodes CASSRWQGASNQPQHF.